Each of the 3 T cell receptor beta chains below was sequenced from the same sample in a study of glioma-infiltrating T cells (dated by TCRdb to about 2016). These reads were obtained on an Illumina MiSeq. The iRepertoire nested amplicon-rescue multiplex PCR (arm-PCR) platform was used to amplify TCR alpha and beta CDR3 regions from RNA. The public reads were reanalyzed by TCRdb: fastp trimming at Q25, MiXCR alignment, in-frame beta chains only. Identical CDR3 protein sequences are pooled into one entry, listed with their most common genes and DNA. For this sample the table gives about 140,000 distinct CDR3 sequences, of which roughly 43% were detected only once. The ten biggest clones cover 20% to 25% of the sample. The sequenced material came from glioma tissue, nonneoplastic brain tissue, or PBMCs (not recorded which). Receptors originate from a human donor with low-grade glioma or glioblastoma, undergoing nonglioma brain surgery, or in good health (not recorded which).

The chain is built from TRBV20-1 and TRBJ2-7; 7 positions agree with TRBD1. This CDR3 contains 14 residues. Germline CDR1 is DFQATT and CDR2 is SNEGSKA (reference sequence). Trimming cost V 2 bases and J 2 bases; bases outside gene matches: 6. The chain's CDR3 is CSARPRDRAYEQYF. Written as DNA, the CDR3 is TGCAGTGCTAGACCCCGCGACAGGGCCTACGAGCAGTACTTC.

This clonotype was seen more than once but under ten times. V and J are TRBV25-1 and TRBJ2-3, with a weak D call TRBD1 (5 bases). Germline-derived CDR1 and CDR2 are MGHDK and SYGVNS. V was cut by 9 bases and J by 2 bases, with 12 bases left in between. The CDR3 length is 13 residues. The DNA for the CDR3 is TGTGCCAGAGGACACCGTTTCACAGATACGCAGTATTTT. As protein: CARGHRFTDTQYF.

This clonotype was counted only a few times. The CDR3 DNA follows: TGTGCCAGCATAGCAGGGGGCTTTGATGAGCAGTTCTTC. Amino acid sequence: CASIAGGFDEQFF. The V call is TRBV6-1, the J call TRBJ2-1, with 8 bases lining up with TRBD1. The CDR3 is made up of 13 amino acids. V lost 7 bases and J lost 8; bases outside the gene matches: 7. Germline CDR1 reads MNHNS; CDR2 reads SASEGT.